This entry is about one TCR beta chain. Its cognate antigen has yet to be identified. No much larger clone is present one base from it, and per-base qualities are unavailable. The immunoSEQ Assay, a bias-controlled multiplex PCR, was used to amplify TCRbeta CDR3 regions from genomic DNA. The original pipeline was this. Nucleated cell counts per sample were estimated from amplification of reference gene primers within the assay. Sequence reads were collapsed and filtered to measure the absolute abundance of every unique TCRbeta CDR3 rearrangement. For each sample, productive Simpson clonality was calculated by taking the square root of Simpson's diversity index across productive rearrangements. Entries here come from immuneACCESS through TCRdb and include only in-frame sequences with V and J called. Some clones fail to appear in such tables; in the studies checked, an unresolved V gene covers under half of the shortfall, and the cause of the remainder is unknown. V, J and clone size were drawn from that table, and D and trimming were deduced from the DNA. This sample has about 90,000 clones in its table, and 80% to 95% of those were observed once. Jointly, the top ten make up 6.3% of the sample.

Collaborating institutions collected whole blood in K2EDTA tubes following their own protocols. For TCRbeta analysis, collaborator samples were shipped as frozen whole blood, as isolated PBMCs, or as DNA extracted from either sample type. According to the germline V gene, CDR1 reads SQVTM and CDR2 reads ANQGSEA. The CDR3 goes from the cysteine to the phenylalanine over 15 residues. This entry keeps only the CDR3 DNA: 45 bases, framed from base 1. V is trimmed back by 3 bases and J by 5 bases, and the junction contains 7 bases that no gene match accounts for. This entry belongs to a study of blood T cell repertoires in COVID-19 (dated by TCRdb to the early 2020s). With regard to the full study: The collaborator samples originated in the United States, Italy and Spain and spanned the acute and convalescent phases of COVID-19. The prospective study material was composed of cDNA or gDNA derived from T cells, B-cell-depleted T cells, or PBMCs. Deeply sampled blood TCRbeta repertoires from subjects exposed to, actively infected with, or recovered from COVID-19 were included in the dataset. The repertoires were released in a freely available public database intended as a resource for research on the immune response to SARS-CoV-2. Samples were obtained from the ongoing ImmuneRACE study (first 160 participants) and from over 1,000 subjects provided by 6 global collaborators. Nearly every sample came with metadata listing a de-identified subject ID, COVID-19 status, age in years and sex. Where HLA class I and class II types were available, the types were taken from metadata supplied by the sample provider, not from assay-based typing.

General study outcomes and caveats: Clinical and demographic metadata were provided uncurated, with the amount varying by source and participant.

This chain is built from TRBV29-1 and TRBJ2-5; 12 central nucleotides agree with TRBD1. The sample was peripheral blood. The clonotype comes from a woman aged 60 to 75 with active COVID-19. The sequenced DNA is TGCAGCGTTGAGGGCCGGGACAGGGGGCGGGAGACCCAGTACTTC. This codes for CSVEGRDRGRETQYF.